A selection of T cell receptor beta chains follows, all from one sample in a study of immune heterogeneity within non-small cell lung tumors. TCRdb analysed the multiplex PCR reads with MiXCR anew, one entry per CDR3 protein. Of about 13,000 distinct CDR3 sequences listed, about a quarter are singletons. The source material was lung tumor tissue. The receptors derive from a man aged 45-60 years with non-small cell lung cancer. Each CDR3 is given with its conserved first and last residue. The D gene is left open where the match is weak. The listing skips clone size in some rows; elsewhere it reads once, few, many or a size class.

D gene	clone size	J gene	V gene	CDR3 DNA	CDR3 protein
TRBD2	many	TRBJ2-3	TRBV6-1	TGTGCCAGCAGTTCGACTAGCGGGGGGGCAGATACGCAGTATTTT	CASSSTSGGADTQYF
TRBD1	NA	TRBJ1-1	TRBV20-1	TGCAGTGCCCTTTCAGACAGGGATAGTCACACTGAAGCTTTCTTT	CSALSDRDSHTEAFF
TRBD1	medium-sized	TRBJ2-1	TRBV6-4	TGTGCCAGCAGTGAGGGACAGGGGGGCTTCAATGAGCAGTTCTTC	CASSEGQGGFNEQFF
NA	many	TRBJ1-2	TRBV7-2	TGTGCCAGCAGCTTAGTTCGGGGGGACTATGGCTACACCTTC	CASSLVRGDYGYTF
NA	many	TRBJ2-2	TRBV4-1	TGCGCCAGCAGCCAGGCACTGAACACCGGGGAGCTGTTTTTT	CASSQALNTGELFF
TRBD1	few	TRBJ2-5	TRBV18	TGTGCCAGCTCAAGAACAGGGGTCGAGACCCAGTACTTC	CASSRTGVETQYF
NA	large	TRBJ2-1	TRBV6-1	TGTGCCAGCAGTGAAGGTCAGATTGAGCAGTTCTTC	CASSEGQIEQFF
TRBD1	NA	TRBJ1-1	TRBV19	TGTGCCAGTAGTATAGATTGGACAGGGTTGGACACTGAAGCTTTCTTT	CASSIDWTGLDTEAFF
TRBD1	many	TRBJ2-7	TRBV7-9	TGTGCCAGCAGCCATGATTCCGGGACAGGGGTCGACTACGAGCAGTACTTC	CASSHDSGTGVDYEQYF
NA	NA	TRBJ2-7	TRBV6-2/TRBV6-3	TGTGCCAGCAACAGGTGGCAGCTCTCCTACGAGCAGTACTTC	CASNRWQLSYEQYF
TRBD1	medium-sized	TRBJ1-2	TRBV6-1	TGTGCCAGCAGGACAGGGCTTTATGGCTACACCTTC	CASRTGLYGYTF
NA	medium-sized	TRBJ2-3	TRBV5-1	TGCGCCAGCAGGTGGCAGGGCCGTCTAGATACGCAGTATTTT	CASRWQGRLDTQYF
NA	many	TRBJ2-1	TRBV7-7	TGTGCTAGCAGCTTAGGGACCCACAATGAGCAGTTCTTC	CASSLGTHNEQFF
NA	many	TRBJ2-7	TRBV3-1	TGTGCCAGCAGCCGCACAGAGAACTACGAGCAGTACTTC	CASSRTENYEQYF
TRBD1	many	TRBJ2-7	TRBV28	TGTGCCAGCAGTTTGGTTTCGGGACAGGGACGCGACGAGCAGTACTTC	CASSLVSGQGRDEQYF
NA	many	TRBJ1-4	TRBV3-1	TGTGCCAGCAGCCAACATAATGAAAAACTGTTTTTT	CASSQHNEKLFF
NA	NA	TRBJ2-7	TRBV19	TGTACCAGTAGTCCGATAAAGGGCCAGGATGGGGAGCAGTACTTC	CTSSPIKGQDGEQYF
NA	NA	TRBJ2-7	TRBV28	TGTGCCAGCAGTCTACATGGGAGCTCCTACGAGCAGTACTTC	CASSLHGSSYEQYF
NA	few	TRBJ1-1	TRBV7-3	TGTGCCTCAGGGTCCAGTAACACTGAAGCTTTCTTT	CASGSSNTEAFF
TRBD1	few	TRBJ2-1	TRBV5-4	TGTGCCAGCCTGATACAGGGGATTAATGAGCAGTTCTTC	CASLIQGINEQFF
TRBD1	few	TRBJ1-3	TRBV4-1	TGCGCCAGCAGCCAAGAACTTAGGTGGGGACAGGGCTCTGGAAACACCATATATTTT	CASSQELRWGQGSGNTIYF
TRBD1	many	TRBJ1-5	TRBV20-1	TGCAGTGCTAGAGAAACAGGGGGCAATCAGCCCCAGCATTTT	CSARETGGNQPQHF
NA	many	TRBJ1-1	TRBV11-2	TGTGCCAGCAGCTTAATGAACACTGAAGCTTTCTTT	CASSLMNTEAFF
NA	NA	TRBJ2-7	TRBV9	TGTGCCAGCAGCGTTTACTGGTCGACCTACGAGCAGTACTTC	CASSVYWSTYEQYF
NA	medium-sized	TRBJ1-5	TRBV10-3	TGTGCCATCAGTGAGTCGGGGGCCATGCAGCCCCAGCATTTT	CAISESGAMQPQHF
NA	NA	TRBJ2-6	TRBV3-1	TGTGCCAGCAGCCAAGATAGTACAGCCCTCTATGGGGCCAACGTCCTGACTTTC	CASSQDSTALYGANVLTF
TRBD2	few	TRBJ2-5	TRBV6-5	TGTGCCAGCAGTTACTCCGAGGGCGGGGGAGAGACCCAGTACTTC	CASSYSEGGGETQYF